The 25 T cell receptor beta chains presented below share a single source sample, sequenced in a study of blood T cells in healthy people across ages. Sample-barcoded 5' priming and a J-beta primer mix drove a second PCR of roughly 6 to 12 cycles. TCRdb fed the 5' RACE reads into MiXCR, producing one record per CDR3 protein. In the table there are about 680,000 distinct CDR3 sequences, roughly 49% of which are singletons. Sequencing was done on a sample of blood. Source of these receptors: a woman aged 55-69 years in good health.

This chain uses TRBV5-1 with TRBJ2-7; D gene uncertain. The J call may be faulty, since TRBJ2-5 better matches the DNA end. Germline V gene data show CDR1 as SGHRS and CDR2 as YFSETQ. The CDR3 totals 13 residues. In DNA form, the CDR3 reads TGCGCCAGCAGCTTGGCACGCACGGAGACCCAGTACTTC. It yields the protein CASSLARTETQYF.

This clonotype was picked up a small number of times. CDR3 sequence: CASSLASGSGANVLTF. CDR3 DNA sequence: TGTGCCAGCAGCTTGGCATCCGGCTCTGGGGCCAACGTCCTGACTTTC. The chain uses TRBV5-5 and TRBJ2-6; D is undetermined. The V end was cut by 0 bases, the J end by 0 bases, with 7 bases between. Per the germline V gene, CDR1 is SGHKS and CDR2 is YYEKEE (reference sequence). The CDR3 contains 16 residues. Filled out from reference TRBV5-5 and TRBJ2-6, the complete variable domain reads DAGVTQSPTHLIKTRGQQVTLRCSPISGHKSVSWYQQVLGQGPQFIFQYYEKEERGRGNFPDRFSARQFPNYSSELNVNALLLGDSALYLCASSLASGSGANVLTFGAGSRLTVL.

This clonotype has only a few counts. The gene calls are TRBV27 and TRBJ2-2; 10 positions match TRBD2. The germline V gene encodes CDR1 MNHEY and CDR2 SMNVEV (reference sequence). The J segment lost 6 bases and the V segment lost 1 base, leaving 5 bases of the junction unmatched. The CDR3 length is 16 residues. The CDR3 DNA reads as TGTGCCAGCAGTTTATTCGGGACTAGCGTTCCCGGGGAGCTGTTTTTT. It specifies CASSLFGTSVPGELFF.

This clonotype was observed a handful of times. The J gene is TRBJ2-7, the V gene TRBV29-1, with D tentatively TRBD2 (7 bases). The ends were cut back, 5 bases at V and 5 bases at J, with 19 bases in the middle. CDR3 size: 14 residues. Looked up from germline, CDR1 is SQVTM and CDR2 is ANQGSEA. The CDR3 loop reads CSVRGGQGRDEQYF. In nucleotides, the CDR3 is TGCAGCGTTAGGGGGGGGCAGGGAAGAGACGAGCAGTACTTC.

This clonotype appeared once. One junction end disagrees with the germline gene, perhaps due to a read error. This chain links TRBV4-3 with TRBJ2-7, with D possibly matching TRBD2 (6 bases). Germline V lookup: CDR1 LGHNA, CDR2 YSLEER. CDR3 length equals 14 residues. The CDR3 nucleotides are TGCGCCAGCAGCCAACAAGCAGGGAGGTACGAGCAGTGCTTC. Residues: CASSQQAGRYEQCF.

The chain joins TRBV20-1 to TRBJ1-6; the match to TRBD1 covers 7 bases. With V trimmed by 3 bases and J by 5 bases, 4 bases remained unmatched. The CDR3 is 14 residues long. The germline gives CDR1 DFQATT, CDR2 SNEGSKA (reference sequence). Written as DNA, the CDR3 is TGCAGTGCTAGCGGGACAGCCGATAATTCACCCCTCCACTTT. Its protein is CSASGTADNSPLHF.

This rearrangement joins TRBV29-1 to TRBJ1-4, with 8 bases lining up with TRBD1. CDR1 is SQVTM, CDR2 ANQGSEA, per germline. Germline trimming cut 4 bases from V and 8 bases from J; bases unmatched to any gene: 9. The CDR3 runs 14 residues. The CDR3 nucleotides are TGCAGCGTTGGGCTGCAGGGGGCCGGAGAAAAACTGTTTTTT. It is translated as CSVGLQGAGEKLFF.

This clonotype is a singleton in its sample. The V call is TRBV7-9, the J call TRBJ2-5; D possibly uses TRBD1 or TRBD2 (5 bases each). V dropped 5 bases and J dropped 11 bases, with 21 bases sitting between them. Germline CDR1 is SEHNR and CDR2 is FQNEAQ (reference sequence). The CDR3 contains 14 residues. The CDR3 DNA is TGTGCCAGCAGCGCCCGGGACCACGCCTGGGAGCAGTACTTC. Encoded protein: CASSARDHAWEQYF.

The chain has TRBV7-9 and TRBJ1-1; D not resolved. Trimming took 4 bases from V and 6 from J, leaving 12 bases between them. Per germline, CDR1 SEHNR and CDR2 FQNEAQ (reference sequence). This CDR3 contains 13 residues. The CDR3 region is CASSSGVGAEAFF. The CDR3 bases are TGTGCCAGCAGCTCCGGGGTGGGCGCTGAAGCTTTCTTT. The variable domain in full, completed from reference TRBV7-9 and TRBJ1-1, reads DTGVSQNPRHKITKRGQNVTFRCDPISEHNRLYWYRQTLGQGPEFLTYFQNEAQLEKSRLLSDRFSAERPKGSFSTLEIQRTEQGDSAMYLCASSSGVGAEAFFGQGTRLTVV.

The chain recombines TRBV27 with TRBJ2-5; D gene ambiguous. Germline CDR1 reads MNHEY; CDR2 reads SMNVEV (reference sequence). Trimming took off 2 bases at V and 11 bases at J, with 18 bases between the two ends. The CDR3 sequence is 14 residues long. This chain's CDR3 is CASSLNAVAAEQYF. The CDR3, as DNA: TGTGCCAGCAGTTTAAATGCAGTCGCCGCGGAGCAGTACTTC.

DNA of the CDR3: TGCAGTGCACCCTTCTATGGCTACACCTTC. It encodes CSAPFYGYTF. The chain joins TRBV20-1 to TRBJ1-2; D not certain. Looked up from germline, CDR1 is DFQATT and CDR2 is SNEGSKA (reference sequence). CDR3 size: 10 residues. The V and J ends lost 6 bases and 4 bases respectively, with 6 bases between them.

The chain uses TRBV6-5 and TRBJ1-2, with TRBD1 matching over 9 bases. V gave up 2 bases and J gave up 4 bases; unmatched junction bases: 5. The CDR3 contains 15 residues. The germline CDR1 and CDR2 sequences are MNHEY and SVGAGI. CDR3 DNA: TGTGCCAGCAGTTACGGCTTGACAGGGGGCTATGGCTACACCTTC. Its translation: CASSYGLTGGYGYTF.

Here the CDR3 DNA reads TGTGCCAGCAGTGAAGTTAGGGATGCAGATACGCAGTATTTT. As protein: CASSEVRDADTQYF. The rearrangement joins TRBV25-1 to TRBJ2-3; D unclear. CDR1 is MGHDK and CDR2 is SYGVNS in the germline V gene. The CDR3 covers 14 residues. V lost 2 bases to trimming and J lost 4 bases, with 10 bases between them.

The chain uses TRBV20-1 and TRBJ2-7; TRBD1 aligns across 9 bases. The end of the DNA aligns better with TRBJ2-5, so the J call may be wrong. The CDR3 loop spans 14 amino acids. Germline V gene data show CDR1 as DFQATT and CDR2 as SNEGSKA (reference sequence). CDR3 residues: CSARDDRGSRTQYF. CDR3 nucleotides: TGCAGTGCTAGAGATGACAGGGGGTCCCGGACCCAGTACTTC.

About this clonotype itself: A much larger clone differs by one base, so this may be a read error. This rearrangement joins TRBV28 to TRBJ2-1, with D perhaps matching TRBD2 (6 bases). Germline V CDR1 and CDR2: MDHEN, SYDVKM. Trimming stripped 8 bases from V and 4 bases from J, with 15 bases between. This CDR3 comprises 14 residues. The CDR3 region is CASSGGNTYNEQFF. As DNA, the CDR3 is TGTGCCAGCTCTGGGGGGAACACTTACAATGAGCAGTTCTTC.

This clonotype appeared once. This chain uses TRBV5-1 with TRBJ1-2; 10 bases map to TRBD1. CDR3 length: 12 amino acids. Trimming removed 7 bases from V and 6 bases from J; junction bases left unmatched: 3. The germline CDR1 and CDR2 sequences are SGHRS and YFSETQ. The DNA for the CDR3 is TGCGCCAGCGGGGGACAGGGGCATGGCTACACCTTC. It yields the protein CASGGQGHGYTF.

The chain couples TRBV28 to TRBJ2-5; no definite D call. The germline gives CDR1 MDHEN, CDR2 SYDVKM. The CDR3 is 14 amino acids. Trimming removed 0 bases from V and 2 bases from J, with 7 bases in between. CDR3 DNA: TGTGCCAGCAGTTTATGGGACCTACAAGAGACCCAGTACTTC. It is translated as CASSLWDLQETQYF.

The chain is built from TRBV7-2 and TRBJ2-3; a possible D gene is TRBD2 (6 bases). The CDR3 loop spans 15 amino acids. V gave up 1 base and J gave up 1 base, with 9 bases separating them. Germline V gives CDR1 SGHTA, CDR2 FQGNSA. CDR3 coding DNA: TGTGCCAGCAGCTTAGGGGGGGAAGGCACAGATACGCAGTATTTT. It translates to CASSLGGEGTDTQYF. The variable domain in full, completed from reference TRBV7-2 and TRBJ2-3, reads GAGVSQSPSNKVTEKGKDVELRCDPISGHTALYWYRQSLGQGLEFLIYFQGNSAPDKSGLPSDRFSAERTGGSVSTLTIQRTQQEDSAVYLCASSLGGEGTDTQYFGPGTRLTVL.

The V and J genes are TRBV5-1 and TRBJ2-3; 9 bases align to TRBD2. Germline loops: CDR1 SGHRS, CDR2 YFSETQ. The junction had 10 bases not matched to a gene; V was cut back by 4 bases and J by 4 bases. The CDR3 loop spans 16 amino acids. The CDR3 protein is CASSPVAGGRSDTQYF. The CDR3, as DNA: TGCGCCAGCAGCCCCGTGGCGGGAGGGCGGTCAGATACGCAGTATTTT.

The chain couples TRBV20-1 to TRBJ2-7; no clear D. This CDR3 contains 10 residues. Germline CDR1 is DFQATT and CDR2 is SNEGSKA (reference sequence). With 7 bases removed from V and 3 bases from J, the gap between germline ends came to 7 bases. The CDR3 nucleotides read TGCAGTGTAGTAAACTACGAGCAGTACTTC. It specifies CSVVNYEQYF.

The rearrangement uses TRBV5-8 and TRBJ2-1, with D uncertain. The DNA end lines up better with TRBJ2-7; the J call may be wrong. This CDR3 has 14 amino acids. From germline, CDR1 is SGHTS and CDR2 YDEGEE. CDR3 DNA sequence: TGTGCCAGCAGGGGCCAGGCCTACTACAATGAGCAGTACTTC. The encoded protein is CASRGQAYYNEQYF.

This chain joins TRBV5-1 and TRBJ2-1, with 12 bases fitting TRBD1. The CDR3 covers 16 residues. The germline gives CDR1 SGHRS, CDR2 YFSETQ. The trim removed 4 bases at V and 6 bases at J, leaving 8 bases unmatched. Here the CDR3 reads CASSPQGQGARNEQFF. DNA for the CDR3: TGCGCCAGCAGCCCTCAGGGACAGGGGGCGCGCAATGAGCAGTTCTTC.

The chain recombines TRBV25-1 with TRBJ2-1; TRBD2 aligns across 7 bases. Germline CDR1 is MGHDK and CDR2 is SYGVNS. V was clipped by 6 bases and J by 4 bases; unmatched bases: 6. CDR3 length: 14 residues. This CDR3 is CASSGLEAYNEQFF. DNA of the CDR3: TGTGCCAGCAGCGGACTAGAAGCTTACAATGAGCAGTTCTTC.

As regards this clonotype: One end of the junction varies from germline; a read error may be responsible. The rearrangement uses TRBV12-5 and TRBJ2-4, with D uncertain. The assigned J gene may be wrong: the sequence end matches TRBJ2-5 better. The V gene's germline CDR1 is LGHNT and CDR2 FRNRAP. The CDR3 runs to 15 residues. This CDR3 reads CASGLVRANRETQYF. The CDR3 DNA sequence: TGTGCTAGTGGTCTGGTACGGGCGAATAGGGAGACCCAGTACTTC.

The rearrangement joins TRBV10-3 to TRBJ2-5; TRBD1 matches 7 bases. The trim removed 2 bases at V and 1 base at J, leaving 4 bases unmatched. CDR3 length: 15 amino acids. Germline CDR1 is ENHRY and CDR2 is SYGVKD. Here the CDR3 reads CAISEPGTVQETQYF. In DNA form, the CDR3 reads TGTGCCATCAGTGAGCCTGGGACAGTCCAAGAGACCCAGTACTTC.